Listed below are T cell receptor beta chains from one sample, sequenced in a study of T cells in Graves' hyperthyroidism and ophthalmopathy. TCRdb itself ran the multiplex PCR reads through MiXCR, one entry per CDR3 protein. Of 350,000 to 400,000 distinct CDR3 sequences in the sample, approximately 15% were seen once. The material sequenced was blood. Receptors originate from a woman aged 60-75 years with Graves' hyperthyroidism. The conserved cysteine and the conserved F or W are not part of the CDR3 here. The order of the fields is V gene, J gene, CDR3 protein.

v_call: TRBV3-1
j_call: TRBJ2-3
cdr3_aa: ASSQGGEAQY

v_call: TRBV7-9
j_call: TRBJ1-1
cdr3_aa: ASSHTSGNTEAF

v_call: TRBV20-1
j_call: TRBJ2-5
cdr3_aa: SAGSATSGTRETQY

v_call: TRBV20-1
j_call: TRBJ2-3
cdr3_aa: SARMTSAADTQY

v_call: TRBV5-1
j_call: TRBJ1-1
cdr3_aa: ASSLEGHSEAF

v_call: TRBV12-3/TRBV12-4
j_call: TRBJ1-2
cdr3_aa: ASSLEGNYGYT

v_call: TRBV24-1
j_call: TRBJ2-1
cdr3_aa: ATSDLSGRALQF

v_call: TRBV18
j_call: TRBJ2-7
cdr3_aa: ASSAGQGAEQY

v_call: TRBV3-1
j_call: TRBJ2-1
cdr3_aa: ASSQDNKREQF

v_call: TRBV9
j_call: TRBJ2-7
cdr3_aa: ASSVAPGESYEQY

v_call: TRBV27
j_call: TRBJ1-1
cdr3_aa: ASSLMGGVGEAF

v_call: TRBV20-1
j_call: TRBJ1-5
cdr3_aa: SARDRQFYSNQPQH

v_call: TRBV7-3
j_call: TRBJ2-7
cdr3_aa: ASSQAGGNYEQY

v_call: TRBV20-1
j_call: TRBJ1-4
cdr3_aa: SARRGWDEKLF

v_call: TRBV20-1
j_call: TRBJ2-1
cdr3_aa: SASQGRSRYEQF

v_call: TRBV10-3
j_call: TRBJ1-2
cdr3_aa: AISQQGNEDGYT

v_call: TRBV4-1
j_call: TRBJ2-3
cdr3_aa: ASSQPGGSTDTQY

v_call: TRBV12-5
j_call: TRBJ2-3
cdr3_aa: ASGPVGTQY

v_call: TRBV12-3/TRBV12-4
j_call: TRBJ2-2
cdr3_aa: ASSLPSAGVDTGELF

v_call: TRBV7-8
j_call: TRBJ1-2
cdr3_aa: ASSRGGGGGYT

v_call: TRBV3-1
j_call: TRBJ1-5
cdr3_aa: ASSQSTGQNQPQH

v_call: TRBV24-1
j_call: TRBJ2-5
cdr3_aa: ATSDWGLGPETQY

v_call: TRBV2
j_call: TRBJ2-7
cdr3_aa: ASKSDSYEQY

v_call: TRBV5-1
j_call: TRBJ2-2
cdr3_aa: ASSWDTANTGELF

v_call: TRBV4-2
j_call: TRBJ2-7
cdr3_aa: ASSQMGTSGYEQY

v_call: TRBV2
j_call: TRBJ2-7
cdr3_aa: ASSLTSGSSYEQH

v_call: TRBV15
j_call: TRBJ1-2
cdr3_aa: ATSSGQTPYGYT

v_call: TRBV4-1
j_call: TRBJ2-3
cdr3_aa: ASSQEAVGTDTQY

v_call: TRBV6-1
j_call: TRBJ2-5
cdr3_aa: AVRNQETQY

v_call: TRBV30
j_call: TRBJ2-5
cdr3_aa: ASGISASETQY

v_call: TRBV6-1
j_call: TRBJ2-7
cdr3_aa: ASTPGGSPRGQY

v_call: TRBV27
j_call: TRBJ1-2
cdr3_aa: ASWPGGRNYGYT

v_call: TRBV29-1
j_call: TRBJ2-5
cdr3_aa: SVEGVSVQETQY

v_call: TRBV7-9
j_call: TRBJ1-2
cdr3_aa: AIPILNGYT

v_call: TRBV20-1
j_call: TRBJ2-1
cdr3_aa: SARNNEQF

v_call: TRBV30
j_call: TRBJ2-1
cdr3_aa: AWSYSYNEQF

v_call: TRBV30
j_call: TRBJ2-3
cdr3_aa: AWSRGRGDTDTQY

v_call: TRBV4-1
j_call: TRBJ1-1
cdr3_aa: ASSQAYTPQAF

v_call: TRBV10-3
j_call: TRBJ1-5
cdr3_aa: AIRSGEGNQPQH

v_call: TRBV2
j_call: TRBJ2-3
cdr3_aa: ASSEGGIDTQY